This T cell receptor beta chain was recorded in a study of CD8 T cells in ankylosing spondylitis. Study results and caveats: Disease-linked clones were reportedly significantly enriched in matched ankylosing spondylitis synovial fluid. A TCR beta motif of under 10 highly homologous variants appeared characteristic of ankylosing spondylitis blood.

There are a few counts of this clonotype. Its target is unknown. Using quantitative 5'-RACE with molecular barcodes, the authors made TCR beta libraries. MiXCR, applied by TCRdb to the 5' RACE reads, yields one record per CDR3 protein. The top ten clones hold around 7% of a sample with over 450,000 distinct CDR3 sequences, about 13% of them seen once. CDR3 size: 18 residues. V was pared by 10 bases and J by 3 bases, with 25 bases between. CDR1 and CDR2 from the germline V gene are MNHEY and SVGAGI. V usage is TRBV6-5 and J usage is TRBJ2-6, with D perhaps matching TRBD2 (7 bases). The receptor's source is a male donor with ankylosing spondylitis. The sample comprised blood, either unsorted or a sorted T cell fraction (not recorded which). The CDR3 here is CATVRGGAGVDGANVLTF. Written as DNA, the CDR3 is TGTGCCACCGTTAGGGGGGGCGCGGGCGTTGATGGGGCCAACGTCCTGACTTTC.